This T cell receptor beta chain stems from a study of beta chain features in type 1 diabetes. Study-level results: Type 1 diabetes patients had moderately but significantly shorter TCRB CDR3s in all four CD4+ subsets. Highly expressing activated T cells could be over-counted with a cDNA template.

Concerning this clone itself: Its specificity is not known.

What was sequenced were expressed TCRB transcripts, since all of the isolated RNA had been reverse transcribed. The assay was immunoSEQ multiplex PCR, and TCRdb's table has in-frame clones only and misses some. The table shows a few hundred thousand clones, with around 10% occurring only once. The receptor comes from a man aged 30 to 39 with type 1 diabetes. Specimen: central memory CD4+ T cells from blood.

This CDR3 reads CASSLDVPSGNTIYF. CDR3 nucleotide sequence: TGCGCCAGCAGCTTGGATGTCCCCTCTGGAAACACCATATATTTT. This chain uses TRBV5-1 with TRBJ1-3; D is unclear. CDR1 SGHRS and CDR2 YFSETQ come from the germline V gene. The V end was cut by 0 bases, the J end by 0 bases, with 7 bases between. The CDR3 is made up of 15 amino acids.